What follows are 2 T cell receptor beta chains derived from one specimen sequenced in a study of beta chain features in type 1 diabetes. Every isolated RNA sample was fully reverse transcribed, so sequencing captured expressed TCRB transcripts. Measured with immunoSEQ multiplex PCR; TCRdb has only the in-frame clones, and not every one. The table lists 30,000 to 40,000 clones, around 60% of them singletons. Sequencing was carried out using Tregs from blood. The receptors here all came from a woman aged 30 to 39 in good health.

The CDR3 here is CASSGTGSQAPSGYTF. CDR3 bases: TGTGCCAGCTCGGGGACAGGGAGTCAAGCTCCCAGTGGCTACACCTTC. The chain has TRBV18 and TRBJ1-2, with 9 nucleotides matching TRBD1. The germline CDR1 and CDR2 sequences are KGHSH and LQKENI. This CDR3 is built from 16 residues. V was clipped by 6 bases and J by 7 bases; unmatched bases: 15.

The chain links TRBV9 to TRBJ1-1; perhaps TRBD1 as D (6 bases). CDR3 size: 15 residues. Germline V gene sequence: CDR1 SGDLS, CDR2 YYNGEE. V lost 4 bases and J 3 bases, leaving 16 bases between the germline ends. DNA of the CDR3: TGTGCCAGCAGCAGAGCACCAGGGGTGGACACTGAAGCTTTCTTT. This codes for CASSRAPGVDTEAFF. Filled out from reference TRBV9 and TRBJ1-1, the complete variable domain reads DSGVTQTPKHLITATGQRVTLRCSPRSGDLSVYWYQQSLDQGLQFLIQYYNGEERAKGNILERFSAQQFPDLHSELNLSSLELGDSALYFCASSRAPGVDTEAFFGQGTRLTVV.